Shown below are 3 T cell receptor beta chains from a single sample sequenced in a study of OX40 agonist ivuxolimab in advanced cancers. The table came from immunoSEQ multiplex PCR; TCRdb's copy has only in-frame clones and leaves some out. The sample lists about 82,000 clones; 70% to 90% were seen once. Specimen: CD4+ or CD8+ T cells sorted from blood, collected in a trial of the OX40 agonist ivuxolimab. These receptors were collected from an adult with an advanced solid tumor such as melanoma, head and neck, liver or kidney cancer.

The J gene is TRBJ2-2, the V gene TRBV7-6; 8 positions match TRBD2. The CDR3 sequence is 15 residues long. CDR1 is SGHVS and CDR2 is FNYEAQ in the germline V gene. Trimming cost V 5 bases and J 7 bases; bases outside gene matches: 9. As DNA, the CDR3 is TGTGCCAGCAGCCCTCCGAGCGGGGGATTCGGGGAGCTGTTTTTT. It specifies CASSPPSGGFGELFF.

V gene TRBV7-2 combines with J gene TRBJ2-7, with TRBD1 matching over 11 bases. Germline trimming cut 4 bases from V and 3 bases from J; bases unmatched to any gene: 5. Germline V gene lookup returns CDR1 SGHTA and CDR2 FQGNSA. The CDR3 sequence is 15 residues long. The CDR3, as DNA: TGTGCCAGCAGCTCCCCCGGGACAGGGGGCTACGAGCAGTACTTC. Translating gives CASSSPGTGGYEQYF. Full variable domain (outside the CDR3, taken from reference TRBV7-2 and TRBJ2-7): GAGVSQSPSNKVTEKGKDVELRCDPISGHTALYWYRQSLGQGLEFLIYFQGNSAPDKSGLPSDRFSAERTGGSVSTLTIQRTQQEDSAVYLCASSSPGTGGYEQYFGPGTRLTVT.

The CDR3 here is CASSTETYEQYF. Written as DNA, the CDR3 is TGTGCCAGCAGCACCGAGACCTACGAGCAGTACTTC. The rearrangement uses TRBV7-9 and TRBJ2-7; no definite D call. V was cut by 5 bases and J by 2 bases, with 7 bases left in between. Germline V gene data show CDR1 as SEHNR and CDR2 as FQNEAQ (reference sequence). CDR3 length: 12 residues.